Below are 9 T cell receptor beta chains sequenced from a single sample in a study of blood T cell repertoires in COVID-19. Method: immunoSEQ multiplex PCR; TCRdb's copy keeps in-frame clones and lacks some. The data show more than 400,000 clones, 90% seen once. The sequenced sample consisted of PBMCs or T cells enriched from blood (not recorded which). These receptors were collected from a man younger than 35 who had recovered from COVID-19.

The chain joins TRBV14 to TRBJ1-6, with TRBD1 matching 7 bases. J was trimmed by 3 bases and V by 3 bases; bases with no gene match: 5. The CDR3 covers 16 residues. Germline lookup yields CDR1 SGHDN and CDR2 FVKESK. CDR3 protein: CASSQGQLIYNSPLHF. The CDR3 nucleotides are TGTGCCAGCAGCCAGGGACAGCTAATCTATAATTCACCCCTCCACTTT.

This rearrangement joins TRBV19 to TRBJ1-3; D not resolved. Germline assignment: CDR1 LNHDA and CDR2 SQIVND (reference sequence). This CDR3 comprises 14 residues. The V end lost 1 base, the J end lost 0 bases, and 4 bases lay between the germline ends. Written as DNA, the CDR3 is TGTGCCAGTAGTATAGTCCTCTCTGGAAACACCATATATTTT. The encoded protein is CASSIVLSGNTIYF.

The CDR3 spells CAWGTGGQPQHF. CDR3 DNA: TGTGCCTGGGGGACGGGGGGACAGCCCCAGCATTTT. The J gene is TRBJ1-5, the V gene TRBV30; perhaps TRBD1 as D (5 bases). Germline V gene data show CDR1 as GTSNPN and CDR2 as SVGIG (reference sequence). The CDR3 sequence is 12 residues long. Between the trimmed V and J ends, which lost 5 bases and 7 bases, there was a span of 12 bases.

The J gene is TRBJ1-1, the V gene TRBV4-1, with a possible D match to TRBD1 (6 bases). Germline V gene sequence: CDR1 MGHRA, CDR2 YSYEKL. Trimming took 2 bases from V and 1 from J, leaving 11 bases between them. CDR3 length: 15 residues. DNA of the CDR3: TGCGCCAGCAGCCAACCCGTCAGGGGGAACACTGAAGCTTTCTTT. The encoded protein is CASSQPVRGNTEAFF.

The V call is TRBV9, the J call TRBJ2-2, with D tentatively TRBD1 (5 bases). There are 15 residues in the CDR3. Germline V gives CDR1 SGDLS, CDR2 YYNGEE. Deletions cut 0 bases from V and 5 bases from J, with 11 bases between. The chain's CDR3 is CASSVAQGNTGELFF. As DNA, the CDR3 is TGTGCCAGCAGCGTAGCTCAGGGAAATACCGGGGAGCTGTTTTTT.

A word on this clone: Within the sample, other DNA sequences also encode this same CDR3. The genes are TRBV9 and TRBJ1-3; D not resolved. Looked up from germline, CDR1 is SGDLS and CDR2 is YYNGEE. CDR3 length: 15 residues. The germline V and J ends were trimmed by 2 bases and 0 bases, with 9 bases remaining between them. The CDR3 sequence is CASSVGGTSGNTIYF. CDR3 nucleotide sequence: TGTGCCAGCAGCGTCGGCGGAACCTCTGGAAACACCATATATTTT.

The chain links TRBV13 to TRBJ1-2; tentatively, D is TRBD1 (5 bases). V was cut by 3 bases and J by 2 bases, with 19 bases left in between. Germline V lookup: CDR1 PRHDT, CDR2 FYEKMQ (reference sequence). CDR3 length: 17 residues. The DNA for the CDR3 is TGTGCCAGCAGCTTTATCAAAGGGGAGGGGAGAAACTATGGCTACACCTTC. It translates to CASSFIKGEGRNYGYTF.

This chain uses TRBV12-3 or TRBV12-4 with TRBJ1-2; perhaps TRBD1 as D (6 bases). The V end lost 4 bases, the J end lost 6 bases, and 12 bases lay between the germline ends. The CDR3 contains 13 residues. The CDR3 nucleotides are TGTGCCAGCAGTTCTCACAGGGAAGATGGCTACACCTTC. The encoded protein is CASSSHREDGYTF.

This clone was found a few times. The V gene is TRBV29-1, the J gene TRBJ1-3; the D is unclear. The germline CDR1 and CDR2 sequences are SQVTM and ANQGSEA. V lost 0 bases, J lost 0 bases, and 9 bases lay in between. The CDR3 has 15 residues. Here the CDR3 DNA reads TGCAGCGTTGAAGATGTGGCTTCCTCTGGAAACACCATATATTTT. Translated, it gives CSVEDVASSGNTIYF. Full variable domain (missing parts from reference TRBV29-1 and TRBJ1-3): SAVISQKPSRDICQRGTSLTIQCQVDSQVTMMFWYRQQPGQSLTLIATANQGSEATYESGFVIDKFPISRPNLTFSTLTVSNMSPEDSSIYLCSVEDVASSGNTIYFGEGSWLTVV.